This T cell receptor beta chain was retrieved from a study of blood T cell repertoires in COVID-19. Study details: Samples of COVID-19 (acute and convalescent) were obtained from the United States, Italy and Spain. From T cells, B-cell-depleted T cells, or PBMCs came the material, which was cDNA or gDNA.

CDR1 is MNHEY and CDR2 is SMNVEV in the germline V gene (reference sequence). The length of the CDR3 is 13 residues. Trimming took off 1 base at V and 6 bases at J, with 6 bases between the two ends. In the study's own analysis: Amplification of reference gene primers was used by the study to estimate nucleated cell counts. Measured with immunoSEQ multiplex PCR; TCRdb has only the in-frame clones, and not every one. V and J calls and clone size follow that table, whereas D and trimming were derived from the DNA. This repertoire shows 200,000 to 250,000 clones, approximately 88% found once; its top ten account for about 6.3%.

The specimen was peripheral blood. This clonotype originated in a man in his sixties who had recovered from COVID-19. The rearrangement links TRBV27 to TRBJ2-2, with unresolved D. CDR3 protein: CASSLWSAGELFF. The CDR3 nucleotides are TGTGCCAGCAGTTTATGGTCGGCCGGGGAGCTGTTTTTT.